The sample holds a few counts of the clone carrying this T cell receptor beta chain. What it recognizes is unknown. V lost 4 bases to trimming and J lost 6 bases; unmatched junction nucleotides: 12. The CDR3 sequence is 17 residues long. Per the germline V gene, CDR1 is SGHRS and CDR2 is YFSETQ. TCRdb's copy holds only in-frame clones and misses some; the assay was immunoSEQ multiplex PCR. The data show tens of thousands of clones, with about 78% seen just once and under 25% held by the top ten. The sample belongs to a study of T cell responses to AZD1222 COVID-19 vaccine. Study context: Second doses at about 4 or about 12 weeks were pooled. Study-level points and caveats: The CD4 TCRs associated with vaccination extended across spike and predominated at 160-218 and 743-854. Nearly half of spike-specific TCRs reportedly go after variant regions that carry no mutations. Donors in the cohort were predominantly white British and more often female, and clonal diversity was possibly underestimated.

The chain has TRBV5-1 and TRBJ2-2, with 10 nucleotides matching TRBD2. This sequence was found in an adult in good health. The starting material was peripheral blood, obtained on day 0 of AZD1222 vaccination. The CDR3 spells CASSQSLAGVQAGELFF. CDR3 DNA sequence: TGCGCCAGCAGCCAATCCCTAGCGGGAGTTCAGGCCGGGGAGCTGTTTTTT. The full variable domain, its missing parts supplied by reference TRBV5-1 and TRBJ2-2, is KAGVTQTPRYLIKTRGQQVTLSCSPISGHRSVSWYQQTPGQGLQFLFEYFSETQRNKGNFPGRFSGRQFSNSRSEMNVSTLELGDSALYLCASSQSLAGVQAGELFFGEGSRLTVL.